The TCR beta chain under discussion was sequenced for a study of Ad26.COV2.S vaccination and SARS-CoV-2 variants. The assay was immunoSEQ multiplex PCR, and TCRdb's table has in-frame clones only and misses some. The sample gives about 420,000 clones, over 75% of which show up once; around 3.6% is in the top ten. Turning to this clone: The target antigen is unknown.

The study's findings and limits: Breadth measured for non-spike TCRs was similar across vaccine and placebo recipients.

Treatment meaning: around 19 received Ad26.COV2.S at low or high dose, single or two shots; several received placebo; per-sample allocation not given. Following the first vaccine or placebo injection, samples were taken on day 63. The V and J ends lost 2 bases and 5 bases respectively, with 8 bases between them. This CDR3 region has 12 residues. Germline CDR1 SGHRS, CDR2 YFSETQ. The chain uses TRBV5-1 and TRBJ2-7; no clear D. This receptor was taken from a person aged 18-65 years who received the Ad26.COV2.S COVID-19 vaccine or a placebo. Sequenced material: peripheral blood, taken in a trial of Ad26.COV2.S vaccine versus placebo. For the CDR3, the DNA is TGCGCCAGCAGCTTCGGCAAGGACGAGCAGTACTTC. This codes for CASSFGKDEQYF.